This entry is about one T cell receptor (beta chain). This record belongs to a study of blood T cells in healthy people across ages. Trimming at V came to 4 bases and at J to 6 bases, leaving 16 bases not matched to a gene. This CDR3 region has 18 residues. Germline CDR1 SGDLS, CDR2 YYNGEE. For every donor, a draw yielded around 9.4 milliliters of peripheral blood. Isolated per sample were at least 6.5 million PBMCs. Primers used in a second PCR of roughly 7 to 12 cycles were a sample-barcoded 5' primer and a J-beta primer mix. TCRdb itself ran the 5' RACE reads through MiXCR, one entry per CDR3 protein. The table shows some 1.6 million distinct CDR3 sequences, with 30% to 35% occurring only once.

This clonotype originated in a woman under 40 in good health. Sequences were obtained from blood. This rearrangement joins TRBV9 to TRBJ2-1; 10 positions agree with TRBD2. The CDR3 region has the DNA TGTGCCAGCAGCCCTCCTAAGGCGAGCGGGGGGGCAAGCAATGAGCAGTTCTTC. This sequence encodes CASSPPKASGGASNEQFF.